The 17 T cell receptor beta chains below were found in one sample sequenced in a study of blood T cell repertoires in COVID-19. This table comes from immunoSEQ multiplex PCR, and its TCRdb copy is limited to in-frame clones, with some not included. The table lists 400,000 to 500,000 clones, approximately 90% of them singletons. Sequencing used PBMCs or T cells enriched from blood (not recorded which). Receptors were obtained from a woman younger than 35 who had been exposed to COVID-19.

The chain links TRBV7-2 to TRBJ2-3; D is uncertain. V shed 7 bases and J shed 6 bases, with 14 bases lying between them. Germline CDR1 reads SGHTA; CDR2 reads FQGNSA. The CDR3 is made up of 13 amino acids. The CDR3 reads CASTLGSQDTQYF. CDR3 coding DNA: TGTGCCAGCACCCTAGGATCCCAGGATACGCAGTATTTT. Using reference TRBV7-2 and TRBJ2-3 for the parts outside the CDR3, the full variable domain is GAGVSQSPSNKVTEKGKDVELRCDPISGHTALYWYRQSLGQGLEFLIYFQGNSAPDKSGLPSDRFSAERTGGSVSTLTIQRTQQEDSAVYLCASTLGSQDTQYFGPGTRLTVL.

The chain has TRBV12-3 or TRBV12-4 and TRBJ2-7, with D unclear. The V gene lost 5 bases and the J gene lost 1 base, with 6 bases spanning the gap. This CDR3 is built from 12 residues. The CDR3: CASSKTSYEQYF. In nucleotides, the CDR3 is TGTGCCAGCAGTAAGACTTCCTACGAGCAGTACTTC.

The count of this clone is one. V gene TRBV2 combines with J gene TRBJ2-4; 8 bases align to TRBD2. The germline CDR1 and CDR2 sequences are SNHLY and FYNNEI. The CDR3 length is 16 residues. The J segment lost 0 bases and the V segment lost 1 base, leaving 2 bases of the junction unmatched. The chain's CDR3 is CASSEGLAGAKNIQYF. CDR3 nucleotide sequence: TGTGCCAGCAGTGAAGGCCTAGCGGGAGCCAAAAACATTCAGTACTTC.

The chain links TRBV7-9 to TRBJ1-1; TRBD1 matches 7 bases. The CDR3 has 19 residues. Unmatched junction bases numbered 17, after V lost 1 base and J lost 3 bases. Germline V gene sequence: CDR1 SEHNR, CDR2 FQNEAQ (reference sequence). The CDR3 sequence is CASSLGRGQRGVEYTEAFF. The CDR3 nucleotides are TGTGCCAGCAGCTTAGGAAGGGGGCAGAGAGGGGTAGAGTACACTGAAGCTTTCTTT.

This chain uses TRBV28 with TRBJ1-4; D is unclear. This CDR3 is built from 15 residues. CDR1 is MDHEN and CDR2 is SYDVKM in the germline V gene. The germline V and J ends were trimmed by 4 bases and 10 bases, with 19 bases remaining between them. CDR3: CASSSSYPLSGKLFF. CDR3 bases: TGTGCCAGCAGTTCGAGTTATCCTCTTAGTGGAAAACTGTTTTTT.

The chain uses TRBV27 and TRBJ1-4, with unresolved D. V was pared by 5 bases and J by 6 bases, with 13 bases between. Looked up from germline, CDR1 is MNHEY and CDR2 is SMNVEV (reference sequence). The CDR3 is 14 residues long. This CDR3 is CASSQYVRDEKLFF. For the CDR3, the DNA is TGTGCCAGCAGTCAATATGTGCGGGATGAAAAACTGTTTTTT.

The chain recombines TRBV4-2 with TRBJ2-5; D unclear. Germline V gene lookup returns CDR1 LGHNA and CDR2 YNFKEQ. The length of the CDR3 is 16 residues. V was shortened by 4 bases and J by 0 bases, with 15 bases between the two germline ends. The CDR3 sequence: CASSPQAVQYQETQYF. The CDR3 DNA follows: TGTGCCAGCAGCCCGCAGGCAGTCCAGTACCAAGAGACCCAGTACTTC.

This CDR3 reads CASSFNRAYTF. CDR3 nucleotide sequence: TGTGCCAGCAGCTTCAACAGGGCCTACACCTTC. This rearrangement joins TRBV7-9 to TRBJ1-2, with a weak D call TRBD1 (6 bases). The CDR3 length is 11 residues. V was clipped by 3 bases and J by 10 bases, with 9 bases between them. CDR1 is SEHNR and CDR2 is FQNEAQ in the germline V gene (reference sequence).

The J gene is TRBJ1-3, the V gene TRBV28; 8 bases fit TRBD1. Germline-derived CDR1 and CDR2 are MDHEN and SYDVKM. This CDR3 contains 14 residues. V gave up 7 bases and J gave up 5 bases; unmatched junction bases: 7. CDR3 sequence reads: CASITGGFRNTIYF. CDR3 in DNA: TGTGCCAGCATCACAGGGGGTTTTAGAAACACCATATATTTT.

The CDR3 protein is CASSRDRVTDTQYF. The CDR3 nucleotides read TGTGCCAGCAGCCGCGACAGGGTCACAGATACGCAGTATTTT. The chain recombines TRBV6-2 or TRBV6-3 with TRBJ2-3; TRBD1 matches 7 bases. The J segment lost 2 bases and the V segment lost 6 bases, leaving 5 bases of the junction unmatched. Germline V lookup: CDR1 MNHEY, CDR2 SVGEGT. The length of the CDR3 is 14 residues.

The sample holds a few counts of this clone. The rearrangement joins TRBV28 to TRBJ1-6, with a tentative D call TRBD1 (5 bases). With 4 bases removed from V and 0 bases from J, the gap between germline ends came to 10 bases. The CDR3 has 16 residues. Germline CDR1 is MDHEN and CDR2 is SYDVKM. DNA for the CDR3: TGTGCCAGCAGTTCCTCACAGGACTCCTATAATTCACCCCTCCACTTT. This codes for CASSSSQDSYNSPLHF.

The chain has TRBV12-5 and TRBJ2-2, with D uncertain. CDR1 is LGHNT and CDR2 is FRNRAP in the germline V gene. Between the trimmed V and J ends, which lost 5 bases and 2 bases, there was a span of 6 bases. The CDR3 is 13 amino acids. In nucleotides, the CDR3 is TGTGCTAGTGGTCCCTCCAACACCGGGGAGCTGTTTTTT. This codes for CASGPSNTGELFF.

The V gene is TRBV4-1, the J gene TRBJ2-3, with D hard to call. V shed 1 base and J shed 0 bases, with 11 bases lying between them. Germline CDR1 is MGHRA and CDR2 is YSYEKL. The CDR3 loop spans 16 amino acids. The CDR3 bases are TGCGCCAGCAGCCAAGTCGGCAGGCAAAGCACAGATACGCAGTATTTT. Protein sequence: CASSQVGRQSTDTQYF.

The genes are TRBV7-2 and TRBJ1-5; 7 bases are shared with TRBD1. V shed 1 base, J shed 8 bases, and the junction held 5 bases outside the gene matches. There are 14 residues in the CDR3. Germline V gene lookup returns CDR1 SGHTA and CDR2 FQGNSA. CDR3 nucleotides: TGTGCCAGCAGCTTAGTTGGCGGACAGGAGCCCCAGCATTTT. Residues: CASSLVGGQEPQHF.

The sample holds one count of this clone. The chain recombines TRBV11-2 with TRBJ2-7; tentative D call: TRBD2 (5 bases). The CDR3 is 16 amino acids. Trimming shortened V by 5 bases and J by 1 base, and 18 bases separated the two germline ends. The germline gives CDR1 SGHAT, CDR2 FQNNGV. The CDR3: CASSQPASPFSYEQYF. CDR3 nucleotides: TGTGCCAGCAGCCAACCGGCTAGCCCCTTTTCCTACGAGCAGTACTTC.

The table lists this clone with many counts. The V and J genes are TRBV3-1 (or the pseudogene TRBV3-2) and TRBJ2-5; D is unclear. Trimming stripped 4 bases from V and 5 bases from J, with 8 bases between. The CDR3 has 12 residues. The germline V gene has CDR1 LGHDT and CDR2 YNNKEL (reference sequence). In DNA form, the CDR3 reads TGTGCCAGCAGCCGATTCGGGGAGACCCAGTACTTC. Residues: CASSRFGETQYF.

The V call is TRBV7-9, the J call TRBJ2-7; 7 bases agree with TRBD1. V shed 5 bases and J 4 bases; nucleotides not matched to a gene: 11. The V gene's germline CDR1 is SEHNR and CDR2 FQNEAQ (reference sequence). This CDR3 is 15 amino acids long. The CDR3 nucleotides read TGTGCCAGCAGCCCAAGACGGGACAGACTATACGAGCAGTACTTC. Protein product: CASSPRRDRLYEQYF.